This T cell receptor (beta chain) was found in a study of OX40 agonist ivuxolimab in advanced cancers. Background for the entire study: The costimulatory receptor OX40 (CD134) was targeted by ivuxolimab, a fully human IgG2 agonistic monoclonal antibody. Intravenous ivuxolimab was administered to patients every 2 weeks at six dose levels: 0.01, 0.1, 0.3, 1.5, 3 and 10 mg/kg. Of the approximately 50 dose-escalation patients, hepatocellular carcinoma was present in approximately 20, melanoma in some 15, renal cell carcinoma in 9 and head and neck cancer in 9. The dose-escalation cohort was about 86% male with a mean age of about 60 years, ranging from roughly 20 to 80. Prior anti-PD-1, anti-PD-L1 or anti-CTLA-4 therapy was permitted, and checkpoint inhibitors had been received by more than 35% of dose-escalation patients. Partial responses were achieved by three dose-escalation patients, of whom one had hepatocellular carcinoma and two had cutaneous melanoma. Peripheral TCRbeta sequencing was intended to test whether TCR sequence diversity was altered and clonal T-cell expansion was caused by ivuxolimab. The monotherapy dose-escalation portion (N ≈ 50 patients) of the phase I ivuxolimab trial is reported in the paper. Paper-wide results and their limitations: Low levels of normalized T-cell clonal expansion were also seen in some patients who did not respond. At doses from 0.1 to 3.0 mg/kg, clonal expansion was seen in both CD4+ and CD8+ blood T cells between baseline and week 6. Partial responders in the 0.1-3.0 mg/kg groups had among the lowest normalized peripheral clonal expansion, especially among CD8+ T cells. After ivuxolimab, expanded clones were on average more numerous among CD8+ T cells than among CD4+ T cells. Which antigens the clonally expanded peripheral T cells were specific for was not determined.

For sequencing of the TCRbeta CDR3 region, genomic DNA was extracted from the sorted cells. The immunoSEQ Assay was used for sequencing of TCRbeta CDR3 regions. Drawn from immuneACCESS, this table holds only the in-frame rearrangements with V and J called that TCRdb kept. Clones are partly lost; checked studies trace under half to an unresolved V gene and leave the rest unexplained. The sample data list 50,000 to 70,000 clones, and 80% to 90% of these were observed just once. The ten largest account for around 15% of the sample. Patients with a history of autoimmune disease or receiving systemic immunosuppression were excluded from the trial. Peripheral blood for TCR sequencing was drawn from every dose cohort at baseline, at cycle 4 day 1 and at cycle 7 day 1. The samples were drawn from a first-in-human, open-label, multicenter phase I dose-escalation trial of ivuxolimab. Adults with locally advanced or metastatic head and neck squamous cell, hepatocellular, melanoma or renal cell carcinoma were enrolled in the trial. Before TCR sequencing, CD4+ T cells and CD8+ T cells from peripheral blood were sorted into separate populations.

Including cysteine and phenylalanine, the CDR3 has 15 amino acids. Only CDR3 DNA remains: 45 bases, in frame from the first base. Trimming removed 1 base from V and 11 bases from J; the gene matches leave 11 bases unexplained. The germline V gene (reference sequence) provides CDR1 SEHNR and CDR2 FQNEAQ. This clone is a singleton in its sample. No cognate antigen has been identified for it. No per-base quality is available; no much larger clone lies one base away. The chain employs TRBV7-9 and TRBJ1-1, with 9 bases aligning to TRBD1. Sequencing used CD4+ or CD8+ T cells sorted from blood, obtained in a trial of the OX40 agonist ivuxolimab. The clonotype originates from an adult with an advanced solid tumor such as melanoma, head and neck, liver or kidney cancer. The nucleotides are TGTGCCAGCAGCTTAGTAGGGGACAGGGTGTCCGGGGCTTTCTTT. Its translation is CASSLVGDRVSGAFF. The full variable domain, completed from the reference TRBV7-9 and TRBJ1-1 proteins outside the CDR3, reads DTGVSQNPRHKITKRGQNVTFRCDPISEHNRLYWYRQTLGQGPEFLTYFQNEAQLEKSRLLSDRFSAERPKGSFSTLEIQRTEQGDSAMYLCASSLVGDRVSGAFFGQGTRLTVV.